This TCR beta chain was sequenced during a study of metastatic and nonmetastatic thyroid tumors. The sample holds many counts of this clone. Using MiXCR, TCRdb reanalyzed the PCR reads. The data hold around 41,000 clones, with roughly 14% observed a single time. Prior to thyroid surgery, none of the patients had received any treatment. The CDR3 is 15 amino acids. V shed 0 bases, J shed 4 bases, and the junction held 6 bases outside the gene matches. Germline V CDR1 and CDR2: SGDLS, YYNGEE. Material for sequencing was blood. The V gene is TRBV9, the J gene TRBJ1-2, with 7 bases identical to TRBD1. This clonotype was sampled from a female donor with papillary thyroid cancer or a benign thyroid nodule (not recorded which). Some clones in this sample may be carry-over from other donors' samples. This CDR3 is CASSVAYRGGYGYTF. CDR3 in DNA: TGTGCCAGCAGCGTAGCTTACAGGGGAGGCTATGGCTACACCTTC.